This is a list of T cell receptor beta chains from one sample in a study of OX40 agonist ivuxolimab in advanced cancers. Some clones are missing from TCRdb's copy, which holds only in-frame ones; the method was immunoSEQ multiplex PCR. The sample lists about 60,000 clones, about 88% seen once, with under 4.5% in the top ten. Source: CD4+ or CD8+ T cells sorted from blood, taken in a trial of the OX40 agonist ivuxolimab. These receptors came from an adult with an advanced solid tumor such as melanoma, head and neck, liver or kidney cancer. CDR3s include the opening cysteine and the closing phenylalanine or tryptophan. Fields, in order: V gene, D gene, J gene, clone size, CDR3 DNA, CDR3 protein. D genes are given only for firm matches. Part of the rows lack a size; the others show once, few, many or a class for expanded clones.

>TRBV7-7|-|TRBJ1-1|-
TGTGCTAGCAGCCCCCGGGAGAACACTGAAGCTTTCTTT
CASSPRENTEAFF
>TRBV21-1|-|TRBJ2-3|-
TGTGCCAGCAGCACCCAGCTGCGGCAGGCCCGTATAGATACGCAGTATTTT
CASSTQLRQARIDTQYF
>TRBV5-1|-|TRBJ1-6|-
TGCGCCAGCAGCTTGGAGGGGGGGTCACCCCTCCACTTT
CASSLEGGSPLHF
>TRBV7-9|TRBD1|TRBJ1-2|-
TGTGCCAGCAGCGCCCGGACAGGGTCCTTTTCCTATGGCTACACCTTC
CASSARTGSFSYGYTF
>TRBV9|TRBD2|TRBJ2-1|-
TGTGCCAGCAGCGTAGAGGGACTAGCCGATTACAATGAGCAGTTCTTC
CASSVEGLADYNEQFF
>TRBV7-2|-|TRBJ1-6|-
TGTGCCAGCAGCTCGACGACAGCCCCGGGTTCACCCCTCCACTTT
CASSSTTAPGSPLHF
>TRBV15|TRBD1|TRBJ2-1|-
TGTGCCACCAGCAGAGATCAGGCAGGGGGCCGTGGTGATGAGCAGTTCTTC
CATSRDQAGGRGDEQFF
>TRBV7-6|-|TRBJ2-6|-
TGTGCCAGCAGCTTAGCGAGCGTCTCTGGGGCCAACGTCCTGACTTTC
CASSLASVSGANVLTF
>TRBV7-8|-|TRBJ1-5|once
TGTGCCAGCAGCTATCCCGGGGGGCTCACTCAGCCCCAGCATTTT
CASSYPGGLTQPQHF
>TRBV6-5|-|TRBJ1-2|-
TGTGCCAGCAGTAGGGGACCGAGCTATGGCTACACCTTC
CASSRGPSYGYTF
>TRBV5-1|-|TRBJ2-2|-
TGCGCCAGCAGCTTGGGGCTGAACACCGGGGAGCTGTTTTTT
CASSLGLNTGELFF
>TRBV7-9|-|TRBJ1-1|few
TGTGCCAGCTTACGGATGGCTAACACTGAAGCTTTCTTT
CASLRMANTEAFF
>TRBV5-1|-|TRBJ1-3|-
TGCGCCAGCAGCCGGGGGAGTGGGGACACCATATATTTT
CASSRGSGDTIYF
>TRBV27|-|TRBJ2-7|-
TGTGCCAGCAGTTTAGATCGCCCGGGTGGGTGGGGGCGTGGGGACGAGCAGTACTTC
CASSLDRPGGWGRGDEQYF
>TRBV7-9|-|TRBJ1-2|-
TGTGCCAGCAGCTTAGGACTATGGGGGGGCTACACCTTC
CASSLGLWGGYTF
>TRBV7-2|-|TRBJ1-3|-
TGTGCCAGCAGACCCGTGGGGACTGGAAACACCATATATTTT
CASRPVGTGNTIYF
>TRBV28|-|TRBJ2-5|-
TGTGCCAGCAGTTTAGGGGGGGGCCCGTACCAAGAGACCCAGTACTTC
CASSLGGGPYQETQYF
>TRBV4-1|-|TRBJ2-7|-
TGCGCCAGCAGCCCGAGGGGGACACGAGCCTACGAGCAGTACTTC
CASSPRGTRAYEQYF
>TRBV7-2|TRBD1|TRBJ2-5|-
TGTGCCAGCAGCTTAGTCGGGACAGGGAGGCAAGAGACCCAGTACTTC
CASSLVGTGRQETQYF
>TRBV9|-|TRBJ1-3|-
TGTGCCAGCAGCGCCAGGACGGGAGCTGGAAACACCATATATTTT
CASSARTGAGNTIYF
>TRBV11-3|-|TRBJ1-1|-
TGTGCCAGCAGCCCCCGGGGCGGGAACACTGAAGCTTTCTTT
CASSPRGGNTEAFF
>TRBV27|-|TRBJ2-3|-
TGTGCCAGCAGTTTGGGAGCCGGATTCACAGATACGCAGTATTTT
CASSLGAGFTDTQYF
>TRBV2|-|TRBJ1-6|-
TGTGCCAGCAGACTCACAGGGATAGCTTATAATTCACCCCTCCACTTT
CASRLTGIAYNSPLHF
>TRBV5-1|-|TRBJ2-5|-
TGCGCCAGCAGCCAAGCAGTGTACCAAGAGACCCAGTACTTC
CASSQAVYQETQYF
>TRBV5-3|-|TRBJ2-2|-
TGTGCCAGAAGCTCACCGGGGGGCTCCGGGGAGCTGTTTTTT
CARSSPGGSGELFF
>TRBV2|-|TRBJ1-5|-
TGTGCCAGCAGTCGAGACATTCTAAATCAGCCCCAGCATTTT
CASSRDILNQPQHF
>TRBV6-1|-|TRBJ1-1|-
-
CASSEVFGQAEAFF
>TRBV9|TRBD1|TRBJ1-5|-
TGTGCCAGCAGTTCTACAGGGGAGAGGGGCAATCAGCCCCAGCATTTT
CASSSTGERGNQPQHF
>TRBV29-1|-|TRBJ2-5|-
TGCAGCGTTAGCAGGGGACAAGAGACCCAGTACTTC
CSVSRGQETQYF
>TRBV9|TRBD2|TRBJ2-5|once
TGTGCCAGCAGCGCCGGGGGGTACCAAGAGACCCAGTACTTC
CASSAGGYQETQYF
>TRBV5-8|-|TRBJ1-1|-
TGTGCCAGCAGCCTTTGGGAAGCTTTCTTT
CASSLWEAFF
>TRBV11-2|TRBD1|TRBJ1-1|few
TGTGCCAGCAGCCACCTTTACAGGGGGGACACTGAAGCTTTCTTT
CASSHLYRGDTEAFF
>TRBV11-3|TRBD2|TRBJ2-5|-
TGTGCCAGCACCCTCCGGGGGGGCGAAGAGACCCAGTACTTC
CASTLRGGEETQYF